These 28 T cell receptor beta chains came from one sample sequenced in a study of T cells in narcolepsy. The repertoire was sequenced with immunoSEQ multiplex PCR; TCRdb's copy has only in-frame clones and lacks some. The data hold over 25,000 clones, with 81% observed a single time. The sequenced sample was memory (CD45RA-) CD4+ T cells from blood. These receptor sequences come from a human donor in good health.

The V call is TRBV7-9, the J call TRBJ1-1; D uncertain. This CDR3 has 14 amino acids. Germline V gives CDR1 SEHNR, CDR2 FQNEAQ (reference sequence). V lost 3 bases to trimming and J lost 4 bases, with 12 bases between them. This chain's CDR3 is CASSFGGSVTEAFF. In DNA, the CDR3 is TGTGCCAGCAGCTTTGGAGGTAGTGTCACTGAAGCTTTCTTT. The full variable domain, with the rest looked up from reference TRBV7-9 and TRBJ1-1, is DTGVSQNPRHKITKRGQNVTFRCDPISEHNRLYWYRQTLGQGPEFLTYFQNEAQLEKSRLLSDRFSAERPKGSFSTLEIQRTEQGDSAMYLCASSFGGSVTEAFFGQGTRLTVV.

The DNA for the CDR3 is TGTGCCAGCAGTTCGTTCAGCGGGAGCGGCACCGGGGAGCTGTTTTTT. Protein product: CASSSFSGSGTGELFF. The V call is TRBV5-4, the J call TRBJ2-2; 8 nucleotides align to TRBD2. J was trimmed by 4 bases and V by 5 bases; bases with no gene match: 10. Germline V gives CDR1 SGHNT, CDR2 YYREEE (reference sequence). The CDR3 contains 16 residues.

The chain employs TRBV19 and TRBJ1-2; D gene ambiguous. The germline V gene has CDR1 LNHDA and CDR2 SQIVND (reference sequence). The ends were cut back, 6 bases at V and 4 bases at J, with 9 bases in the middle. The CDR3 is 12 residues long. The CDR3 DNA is TGTGCCAGTAGCCCCCAGACCTATGGCTACACCTTC. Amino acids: CASSPQTYGYTF.

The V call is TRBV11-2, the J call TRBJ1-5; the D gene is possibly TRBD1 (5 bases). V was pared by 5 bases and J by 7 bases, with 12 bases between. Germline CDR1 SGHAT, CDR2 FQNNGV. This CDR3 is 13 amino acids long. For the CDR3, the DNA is TGTGCCAGCAGCAGAGGGGTGCGCCAGCCCCAGCATTTT. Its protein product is CASSRGVRQPQHF.

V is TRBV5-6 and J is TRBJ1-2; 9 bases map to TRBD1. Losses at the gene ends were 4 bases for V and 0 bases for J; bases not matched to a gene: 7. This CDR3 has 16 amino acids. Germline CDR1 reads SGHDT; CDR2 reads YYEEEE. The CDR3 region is CASSGGTGSTNYGYTF. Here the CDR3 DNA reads TGTGCCAGCAGCGGCGGGACAGGGAGCACTAACTATGGCTACACCTTC.

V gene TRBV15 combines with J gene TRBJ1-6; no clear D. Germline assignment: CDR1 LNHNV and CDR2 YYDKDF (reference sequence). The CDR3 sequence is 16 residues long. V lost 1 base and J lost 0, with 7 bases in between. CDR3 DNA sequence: TGTGCCACCAGCAGAGGCCCGGGCTCCTATAATTCACCCCTCCACTTT. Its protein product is CATSRGPGSYNSPLHF.

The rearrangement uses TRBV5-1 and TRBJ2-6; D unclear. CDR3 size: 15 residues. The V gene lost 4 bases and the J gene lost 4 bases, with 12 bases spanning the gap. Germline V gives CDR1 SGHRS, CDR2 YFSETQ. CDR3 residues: CASSPQDPGANVLTF. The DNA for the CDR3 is TGCGCCAGCAGCCCCCAAGACCCCGGGGCCAACGTCCTGACTTTC.

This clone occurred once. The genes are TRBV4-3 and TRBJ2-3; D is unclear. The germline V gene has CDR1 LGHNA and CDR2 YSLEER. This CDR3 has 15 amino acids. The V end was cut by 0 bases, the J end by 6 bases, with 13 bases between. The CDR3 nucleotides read TGCGCCAGCAGCCAAGATGCCCGGGTTGGGGATACGCAGTATTTT. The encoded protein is CASSQDARVGDTQYF.

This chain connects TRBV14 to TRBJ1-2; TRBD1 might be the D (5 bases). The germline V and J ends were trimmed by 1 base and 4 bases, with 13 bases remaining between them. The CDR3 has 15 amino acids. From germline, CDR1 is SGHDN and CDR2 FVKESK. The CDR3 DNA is TGTGCCAGCAGCCAAGGGGTCGCCAGGGCCTATGGCTACACCTTC. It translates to CASSQGVARAYGYTF.

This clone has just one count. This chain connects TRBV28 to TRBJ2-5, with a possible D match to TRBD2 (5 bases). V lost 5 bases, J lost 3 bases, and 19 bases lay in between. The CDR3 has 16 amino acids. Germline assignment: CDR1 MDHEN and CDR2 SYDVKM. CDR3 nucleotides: TGTGCCAGCAGTGATCGACTAAAAACCTCCAAAGAGACCCAGTACTTC. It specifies CASSDRLKTSKETQYF.

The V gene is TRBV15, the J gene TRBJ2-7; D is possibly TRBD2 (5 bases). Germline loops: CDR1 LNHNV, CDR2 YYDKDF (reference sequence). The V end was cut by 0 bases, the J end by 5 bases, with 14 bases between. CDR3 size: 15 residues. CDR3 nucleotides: TGTGCCACCAGCAGAGATCGTAGGGTGAGGGACGAGCAGTACTTC. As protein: CATSRDRRVRDEQYF.

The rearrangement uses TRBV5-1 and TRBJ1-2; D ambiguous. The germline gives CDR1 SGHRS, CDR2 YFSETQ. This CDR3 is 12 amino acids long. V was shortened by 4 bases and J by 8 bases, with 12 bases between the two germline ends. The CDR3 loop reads CASSLDIGGYTF. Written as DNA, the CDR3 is TGCGCCAGCAGCCTCGACATTGGCGGCTACACCTTC.

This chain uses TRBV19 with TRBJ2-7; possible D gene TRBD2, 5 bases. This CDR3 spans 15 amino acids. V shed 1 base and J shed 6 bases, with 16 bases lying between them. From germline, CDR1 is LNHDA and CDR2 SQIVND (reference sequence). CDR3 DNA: TGTGCCAGTAGTATAGTCGGCGGGCTACCCTCCGAGCAGTACTTC. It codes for CASSIVGGLPSEQYF. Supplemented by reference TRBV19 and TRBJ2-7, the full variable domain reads DGGITQSPKYLFRKEGQNVTLSCEQNLNHDAMYWYRQDPGQGLRLIYYSQIVNDFQKGDIAEGYSVSREKKESFPLTVTSAQKNPTAFYLCASSIVGGLPSEQYFGPGTRLTVT.

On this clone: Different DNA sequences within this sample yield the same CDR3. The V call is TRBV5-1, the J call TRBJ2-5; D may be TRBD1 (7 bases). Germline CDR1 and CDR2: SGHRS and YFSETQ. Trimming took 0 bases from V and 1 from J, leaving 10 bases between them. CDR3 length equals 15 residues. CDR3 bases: TGCGCCAGCAGCTTGGGGCAGGGGGGCCAAGAGACCCAGTACTTC. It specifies CASSLGQGGQETQYF.

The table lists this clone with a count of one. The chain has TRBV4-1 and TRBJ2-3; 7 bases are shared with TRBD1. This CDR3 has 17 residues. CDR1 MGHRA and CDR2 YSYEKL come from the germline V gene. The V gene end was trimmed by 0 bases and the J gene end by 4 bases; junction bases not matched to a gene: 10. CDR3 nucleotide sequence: TGCGCCAGCAGCCAAGATTTCTTGACGACAGGGTCAGATACGCAGTATTTT. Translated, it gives CASSQDFLTTGSDTQYF.

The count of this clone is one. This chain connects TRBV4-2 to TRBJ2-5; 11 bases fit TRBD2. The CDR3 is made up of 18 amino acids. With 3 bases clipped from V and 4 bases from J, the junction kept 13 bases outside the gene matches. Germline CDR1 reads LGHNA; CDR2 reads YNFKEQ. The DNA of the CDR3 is TGTGCCAGCAGCCAGGGCATAGCGGGGGGGCCCCGTGGAGAGACCCAGTACTTC. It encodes CASSQGIAGGPRGETQYF.

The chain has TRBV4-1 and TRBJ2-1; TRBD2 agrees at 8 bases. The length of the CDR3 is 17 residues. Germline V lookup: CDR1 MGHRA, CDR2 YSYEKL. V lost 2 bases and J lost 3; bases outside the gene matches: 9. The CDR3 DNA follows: TGCGCCAGCAGCCAATTTCAGAGCGGGAGCCGCTACAATGAGCAGTTCTTC. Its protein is CASSQFQSGSRYNEQFF.

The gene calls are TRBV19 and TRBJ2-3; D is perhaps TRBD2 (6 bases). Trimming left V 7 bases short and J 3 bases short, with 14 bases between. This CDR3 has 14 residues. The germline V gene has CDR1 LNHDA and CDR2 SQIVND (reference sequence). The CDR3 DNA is TGTGCCAGTAAGGAGGGCAGGTGGACAGATACGCAGTATTTT. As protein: CASKEGRWTDTQYF.

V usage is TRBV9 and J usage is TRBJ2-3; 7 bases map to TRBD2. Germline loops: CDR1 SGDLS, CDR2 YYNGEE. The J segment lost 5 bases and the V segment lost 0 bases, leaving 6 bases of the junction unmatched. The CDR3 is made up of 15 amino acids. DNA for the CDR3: TGTGCCAGCAGCGTAGAAGCGGGGTGGTTAGATACGCAGTATTTT. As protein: CASSVEAGWLDTQYF.

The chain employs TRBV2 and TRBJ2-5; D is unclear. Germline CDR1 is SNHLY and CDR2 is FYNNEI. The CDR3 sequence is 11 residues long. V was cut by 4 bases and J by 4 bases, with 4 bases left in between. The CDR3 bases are TGTGCCAGCAGTGGGGCAGAGACCCAGTACTTC. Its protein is CASSGAETQYF.

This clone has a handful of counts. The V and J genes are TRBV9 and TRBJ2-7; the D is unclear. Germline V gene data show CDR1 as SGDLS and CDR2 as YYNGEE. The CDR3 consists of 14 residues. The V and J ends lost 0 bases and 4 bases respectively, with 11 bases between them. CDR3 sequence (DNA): TGTGCCAGCAGCGTAGCGGCTACCGGATACGAGCAGTACTTC. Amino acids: CASSVAATGYEQYF. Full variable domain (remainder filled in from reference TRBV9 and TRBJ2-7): DSGVTQTPKHLITATGQRVTLRCSPRSGDLSVYWYQQSLDQGLQFLIQYYNGEERAKGNILERFSAQQFPDLHSELNLSSLELGDSALYFCASSVAATGYEQYFGPGTRLTVT.

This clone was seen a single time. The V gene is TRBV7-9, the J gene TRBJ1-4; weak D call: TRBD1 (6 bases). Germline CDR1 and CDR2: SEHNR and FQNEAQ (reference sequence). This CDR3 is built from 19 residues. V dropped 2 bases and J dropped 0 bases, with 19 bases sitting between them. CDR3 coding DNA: TGTGCCAGCAGCTTACCCGACTATGACAGGCAGGCAACTAATGAAAAACTGTTTTTT. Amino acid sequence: CASSLPDYDRQATNEKLFF.

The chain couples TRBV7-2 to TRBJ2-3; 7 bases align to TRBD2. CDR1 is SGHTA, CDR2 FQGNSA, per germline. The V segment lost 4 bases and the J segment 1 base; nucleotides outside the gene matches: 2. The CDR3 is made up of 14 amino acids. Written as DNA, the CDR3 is TGTGCCAGCAGCTCTCTAGCGGGCACAGATACGCAGTATTTT. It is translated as CASSSLAGTDTQYF.

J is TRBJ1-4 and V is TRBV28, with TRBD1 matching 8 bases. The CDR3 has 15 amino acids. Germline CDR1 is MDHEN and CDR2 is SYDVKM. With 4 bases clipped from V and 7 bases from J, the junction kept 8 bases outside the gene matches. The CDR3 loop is CASSSDGRGREKLFF. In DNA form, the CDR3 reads TGTGCCAGCAGTTCGGACGGCAGGGGGCGTGAAAAACTGTTTTTT. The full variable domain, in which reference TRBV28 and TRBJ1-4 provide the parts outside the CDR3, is DVKVTQSSRYLVKRTGEKVFLECVQDMDHENMFWYRQDPGLGLRLIYFSYDVKMKEKGDIPEGYSVSREKKERFSLILESASTNQTSMYLCASSSDGRGREKLFFGSGTQLSVL.

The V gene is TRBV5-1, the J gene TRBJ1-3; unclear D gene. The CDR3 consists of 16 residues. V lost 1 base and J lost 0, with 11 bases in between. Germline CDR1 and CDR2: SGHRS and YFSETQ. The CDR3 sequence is CASSLRAGSSGNTIYF. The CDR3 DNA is TGCGCCAGCAGCTTGAGGGCAGGAAGCTCTGGAAACACCATATATTTT.

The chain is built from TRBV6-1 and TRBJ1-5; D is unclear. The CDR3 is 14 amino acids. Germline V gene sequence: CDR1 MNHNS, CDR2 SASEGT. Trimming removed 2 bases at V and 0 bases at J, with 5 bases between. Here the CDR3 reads CASSEMVSNQPQHF. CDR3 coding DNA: TGTGCCAGCAGTGAAATGGTTAGCAATCAGCCCCAGCATTTT.

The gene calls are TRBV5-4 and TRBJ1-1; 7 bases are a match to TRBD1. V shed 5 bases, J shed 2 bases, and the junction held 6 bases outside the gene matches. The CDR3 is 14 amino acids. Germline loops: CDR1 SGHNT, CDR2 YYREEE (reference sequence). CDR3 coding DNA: TGTGCCAGCAGTCGGGACAGATATAACACTGAAGCTTTCTTT. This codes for CASSRDRYNTEAFF.

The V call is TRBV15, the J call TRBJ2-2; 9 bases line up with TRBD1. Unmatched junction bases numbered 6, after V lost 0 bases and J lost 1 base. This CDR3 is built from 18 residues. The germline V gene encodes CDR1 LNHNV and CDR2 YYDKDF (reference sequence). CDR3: CATSRDRGTGKNTGELFF. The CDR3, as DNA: TGTGCCACCAGCAGAGATCGTGGGACAGGGAAGAACACCGGGGAGCTGTTTTTT.